This T cell receptor beta chain was sequenced during a study of blood T cell repertoires in COVID-19. Study summary: The samples span acute and convalescent COVID-19 from the United States, Italy and Spain. T cells, B-cell-depleted T cells, or PBMCs supplied cDNA or gDNA.

Per the original data handling: Amplified reference gene primers provided the basis for estimating nucleated cell counts. Here immunoSEQ multiplex PCR was the method, and the copy in TCRdb shows in-frame clones only, minus some. V and J calls and clone size are as listed in that table; D and trimming were resolved from the DNA. Here the sample spans tens of thousands of clones, around 90% being singletons. This clone was seen more than once but under ten times. Germline V gene lookup returns CDR1 SGDLS and CDR2 YYNGEE. The CDR3 totals 15 residues. V lost 1 base to trimming and J lost 3 bases, with 11 bases between them.

The gene calls are TRBV9 and TRBJ2-1; D gene ambiguous. Sequencing used peripheral blood. The receptor's source is a man aged 65 to 79 with acute or convalescent COVID-19. The CDR3 bases are TGTGCCAGCAGCGTAACGTCATTAGACTACAATGAGCAGTTCTTC. This codes for CASSVTSLDYNEQFF.